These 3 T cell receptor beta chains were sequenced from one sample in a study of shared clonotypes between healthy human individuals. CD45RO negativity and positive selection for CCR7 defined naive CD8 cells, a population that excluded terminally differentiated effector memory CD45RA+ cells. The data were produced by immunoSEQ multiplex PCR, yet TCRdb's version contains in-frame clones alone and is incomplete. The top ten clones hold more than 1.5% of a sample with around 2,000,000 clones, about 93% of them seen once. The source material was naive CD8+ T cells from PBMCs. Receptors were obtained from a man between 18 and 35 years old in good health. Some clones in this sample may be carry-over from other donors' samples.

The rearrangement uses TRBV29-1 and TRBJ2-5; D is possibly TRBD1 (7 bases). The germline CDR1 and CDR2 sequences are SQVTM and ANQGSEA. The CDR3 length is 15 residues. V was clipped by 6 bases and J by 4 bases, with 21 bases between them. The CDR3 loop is CSVLTAGQFAETQYF. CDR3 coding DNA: TGCAGCGTGCTTACGGCGGGACAGTTCGCAGAGACCCAGTACTTC.

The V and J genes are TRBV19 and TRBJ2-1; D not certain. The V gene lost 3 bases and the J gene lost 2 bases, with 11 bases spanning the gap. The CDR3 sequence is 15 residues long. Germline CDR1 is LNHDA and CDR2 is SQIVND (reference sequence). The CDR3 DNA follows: TGTGCCAGTAGTATTGGTCAACAGCCCTACAATGAGCAGTTCTTC. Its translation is CASSIGQQPYNEQFF.

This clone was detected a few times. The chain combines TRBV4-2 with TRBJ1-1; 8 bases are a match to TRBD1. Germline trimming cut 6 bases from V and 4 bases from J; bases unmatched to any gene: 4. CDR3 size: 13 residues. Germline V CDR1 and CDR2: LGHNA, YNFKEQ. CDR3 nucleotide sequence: TGTGCCAGCAGGGTAGACAGGGGCACTGAAGCTTTCTTT. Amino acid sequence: CASRVDRGTEAFF.